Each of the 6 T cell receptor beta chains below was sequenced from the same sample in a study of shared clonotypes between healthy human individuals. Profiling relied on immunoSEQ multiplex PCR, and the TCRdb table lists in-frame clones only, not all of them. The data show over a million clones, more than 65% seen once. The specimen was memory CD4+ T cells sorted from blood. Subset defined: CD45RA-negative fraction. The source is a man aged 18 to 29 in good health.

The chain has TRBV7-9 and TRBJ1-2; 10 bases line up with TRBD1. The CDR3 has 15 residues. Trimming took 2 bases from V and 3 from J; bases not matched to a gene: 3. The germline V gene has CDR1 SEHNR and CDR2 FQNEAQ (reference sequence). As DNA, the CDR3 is TGTGCCAGCAGCTTACGGGACAGGGGCGACTATGGCTACACCTTC. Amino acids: CASSLRDRGDYGYTF.

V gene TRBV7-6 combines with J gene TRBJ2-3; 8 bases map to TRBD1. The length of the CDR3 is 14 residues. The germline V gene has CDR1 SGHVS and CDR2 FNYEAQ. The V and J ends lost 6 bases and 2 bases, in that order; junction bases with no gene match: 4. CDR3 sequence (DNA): TGTGCCAGCAGGGACAGGGTAGTCACAGATACGCAGTATTTT. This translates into CASRDRVVTDTQYF.

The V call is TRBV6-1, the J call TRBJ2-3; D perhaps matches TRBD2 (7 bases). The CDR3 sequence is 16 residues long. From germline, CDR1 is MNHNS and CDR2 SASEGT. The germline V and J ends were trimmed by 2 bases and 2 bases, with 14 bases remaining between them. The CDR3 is CASSERAGAATDTQYF. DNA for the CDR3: TGTGCCAGCAGTGAAAGGGCGGGGGCCGCCACAGATACGCAGTATTTT.

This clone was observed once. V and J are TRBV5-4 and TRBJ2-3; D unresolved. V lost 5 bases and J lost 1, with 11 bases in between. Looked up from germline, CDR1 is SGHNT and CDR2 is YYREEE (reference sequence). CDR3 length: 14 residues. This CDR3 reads CASRTEPGTDTQYF. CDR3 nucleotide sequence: TGTGCCAGCAGGACGGAGCCGGGCACAGATACGCAGTATTTT.

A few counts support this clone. The chain's CDR3 is CASSSDSHYGYTF. The CDR3 DNA is TGTGCCAGCAGTTCGGACTCGCACTATGGCTACACCTTC. The chain employs TRBV28 and TRBJ1-2; no definite D call. Trimming cost V 4 bases and J 3 bases, with 9 bases left between them. This CDR3 region has 13 residues. The germline CDR1 and CDR2 sequences are MDHEN and SYDVKM.

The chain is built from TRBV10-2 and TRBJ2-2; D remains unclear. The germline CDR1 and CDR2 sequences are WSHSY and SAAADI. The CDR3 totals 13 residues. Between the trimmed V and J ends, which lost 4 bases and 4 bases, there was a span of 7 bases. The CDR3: CASSGRITGELFF. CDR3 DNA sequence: TGCGCCAGCAGTGGGCGGATCACCGGGGAGCTGTTTTTT.